This T cell receptor (beta chain) was sequenced during a study of blood T cell repertoires in COVID-19. Study-wide context: T cells, B-cell-depleted T cells, or PBMCs provided the cDNA or gDNA that served as material.

The CDR3 extends over 16 amino acids. Germline V gives CDR1 SQVTM, CDR2 ANQGSEA. V gave up 3 bases and J gave up 7 bases, with 24 bases separating them. As originally analysed: Estimation of nucleated cell counts relied on the amplification of reference gene primers. Produced via immunoSEQ multiplex PCR; TCRdb's table is partial and in-frame only. V and J calls and clone size are as listed in that table; D and trimming were resolved from the DNA. The sample includes nearly 25,000 clones, approximately 90% of them seen just once. The sequence was obtained from a man between 65 and 85 years old with acute or convalescent COVID-19. The chain recombines TRBV29-1 with TRBJ1-2, with D tentatively TRBD1 (6 bases). Sequencing input: peripheral blood. The DNA for the CDR3 is TGCAGCGTTGAGGAGTTTGGGGGACACGGAACTCGTGGCTACACCTTC. Translated: CSVEEFGGHGTRGYTF. Together with reference TRBV29-1 and TRBJ1-2, the CDR3 gives the full variable domain: SAVISQKPSRDICQRGTSLTIQCQVDSQVTMMFWYRQQPGQSLTLIATANQGSEATYESGFVIDKFPISRPNLTFSTLTVSNMSPEDSSIYLCSVEEFGGHGTRGYTFGSGTRLTVV.